This T cell receptor beta chain was sequenced in a study of shared clonotypes between healthy human individuals. Study-wide findings and caveats: Several donors shared around 5% of their naive CD4 clonotypes. The small donor group covered limited genetic and exposure diversity. The four-donor shared clonotypes exceeded non-shared clonotypes in generation probability, with non-shared ones scoring lower.

Every one of the donors was a Caucasian adult that lived in Nashville, Tennessee. Sequencing used immunoSEQ multiplex PCR; TCRdb keeps in-frame clones, though not all of them. The sample records about 980,000 clones, over 60% being singletons. For this clone: Antigen unknown.

In germline, CDR1 is SNHLY, CDR2 FYNNEI. V lost 7 bases to trimming and J lost 0 bases, with 12 bases between them. CDR3 length: 14 residues. This TCR derives from a man in his late teens or twenties in good health. The J gene is TRBJ2-5, the V gene TRBV2, with a possible D match to TRBD1 (6 bases). What was sequenced was memory CD4+ T cells sorted from blood. The subset is: CD45RA-negative fraction. The CDR3 DNA sequence: TGTGCCAGCATCCTCGACAGGTACCAAGAGACCCAGTACTTC. Amino acid sequence: CASILDRYQETQYF.